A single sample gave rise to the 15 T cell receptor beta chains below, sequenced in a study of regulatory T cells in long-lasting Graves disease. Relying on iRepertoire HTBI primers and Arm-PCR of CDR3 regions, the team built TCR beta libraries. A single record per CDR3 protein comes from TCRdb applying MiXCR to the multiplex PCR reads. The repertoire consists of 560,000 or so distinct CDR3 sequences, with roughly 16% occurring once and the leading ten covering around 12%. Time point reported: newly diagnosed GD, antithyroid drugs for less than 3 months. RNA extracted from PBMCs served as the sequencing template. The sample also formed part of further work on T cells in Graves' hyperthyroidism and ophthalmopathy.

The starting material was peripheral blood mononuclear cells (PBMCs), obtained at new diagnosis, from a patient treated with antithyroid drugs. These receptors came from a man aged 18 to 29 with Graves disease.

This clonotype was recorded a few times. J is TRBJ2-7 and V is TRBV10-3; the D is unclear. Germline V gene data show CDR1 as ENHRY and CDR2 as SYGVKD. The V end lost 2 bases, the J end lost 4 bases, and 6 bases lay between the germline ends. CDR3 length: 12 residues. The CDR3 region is CAISEDTYEQYF. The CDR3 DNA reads TGTGCCATCAGTGAGGACACGTACGAGCAGTACTTC.

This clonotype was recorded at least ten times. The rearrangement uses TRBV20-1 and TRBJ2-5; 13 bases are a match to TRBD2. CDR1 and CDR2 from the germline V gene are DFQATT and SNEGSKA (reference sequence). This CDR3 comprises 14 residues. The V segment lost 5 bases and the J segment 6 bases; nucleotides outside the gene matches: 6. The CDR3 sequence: CSALLAGGFQTQYF. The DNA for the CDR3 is TGCAGTGCTTTACTAGCGGGAGGGTTTCAGACCCAGTACTTC.

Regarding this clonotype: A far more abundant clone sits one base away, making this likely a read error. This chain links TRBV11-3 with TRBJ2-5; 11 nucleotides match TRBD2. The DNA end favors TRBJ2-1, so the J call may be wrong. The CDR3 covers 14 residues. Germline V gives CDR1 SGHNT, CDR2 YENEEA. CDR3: CVSKALAGANEQFF. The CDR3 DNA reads TGTGTCAGCAAAGCACTAGCGGGAGCCAATGAGCAGTTCTTC.

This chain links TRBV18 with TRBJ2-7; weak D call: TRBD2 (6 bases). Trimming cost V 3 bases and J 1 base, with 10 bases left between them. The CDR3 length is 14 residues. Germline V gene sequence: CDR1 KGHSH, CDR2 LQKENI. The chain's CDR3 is CASSPGRESYEQYF. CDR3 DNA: TGTGCCAGCTCACCGGGACGGGAGTCCTACGAGCAGTACTTC.

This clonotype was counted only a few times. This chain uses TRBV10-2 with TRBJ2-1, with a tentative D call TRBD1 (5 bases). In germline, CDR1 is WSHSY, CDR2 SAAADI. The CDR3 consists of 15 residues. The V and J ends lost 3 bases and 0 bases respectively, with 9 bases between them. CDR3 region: CASSEGHASYNEQFF. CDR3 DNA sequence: TGCGCCAGCAGTGAAGGACATGCCTCCTACAATGAGCAGTTCTTC.

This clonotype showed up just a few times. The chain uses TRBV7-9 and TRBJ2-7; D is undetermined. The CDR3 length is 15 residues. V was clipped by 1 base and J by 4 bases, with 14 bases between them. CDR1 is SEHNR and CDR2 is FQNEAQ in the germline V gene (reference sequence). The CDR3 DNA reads TGTGCCAGCAGCTTAGAGAGAGCCTGGCAGTACGAGCAGTACTTC. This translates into CASSLERAWQYEQYF.

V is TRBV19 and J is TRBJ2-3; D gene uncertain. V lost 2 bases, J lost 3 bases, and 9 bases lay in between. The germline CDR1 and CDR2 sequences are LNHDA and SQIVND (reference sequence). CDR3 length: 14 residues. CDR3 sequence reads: CASSIHEKTDTQYF. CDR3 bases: TGTGCCAGTAGTATACACGAGAAGACAGATACGCAGTATTTT. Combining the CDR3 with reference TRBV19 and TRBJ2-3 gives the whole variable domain DGGITQSPKYLFRKEGQNVTLSCEQNLNHDAMYWYRQDPGQGLRLIYYSQIVNDFQKGDIAEGYSVSREKKESFPLTVTSAQKNPTAFYLCASSIHEKTDTQYFGPGTRLTVL.

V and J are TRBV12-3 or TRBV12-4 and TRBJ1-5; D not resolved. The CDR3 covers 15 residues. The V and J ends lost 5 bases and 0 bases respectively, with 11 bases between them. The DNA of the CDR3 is TGTGCCAGCAGTCCTTCGTCTAGTAGCAATCAGCCCCAGCATTTT. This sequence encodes CASSPSSSSNQPQHF.

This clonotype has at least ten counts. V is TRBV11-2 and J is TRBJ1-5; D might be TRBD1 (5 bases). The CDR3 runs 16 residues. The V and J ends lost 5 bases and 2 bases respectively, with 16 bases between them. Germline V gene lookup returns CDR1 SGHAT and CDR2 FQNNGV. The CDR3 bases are TGTGCCAGCAGCCCGGGGACCTACAGCGGCAATCAGCCCCAGCATTTT. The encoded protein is CASSPGTYSGNQPQHF.

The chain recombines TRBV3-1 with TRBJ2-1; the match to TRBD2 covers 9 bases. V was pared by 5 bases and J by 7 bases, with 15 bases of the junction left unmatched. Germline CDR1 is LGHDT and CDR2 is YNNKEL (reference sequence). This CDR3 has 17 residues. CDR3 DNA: TGTGCCAGCAGCAACCTAGCGGGGCACCCTGTGGGGAATGAGCAGTTCTTC. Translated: CASSNLAGHPVGNEQFF.

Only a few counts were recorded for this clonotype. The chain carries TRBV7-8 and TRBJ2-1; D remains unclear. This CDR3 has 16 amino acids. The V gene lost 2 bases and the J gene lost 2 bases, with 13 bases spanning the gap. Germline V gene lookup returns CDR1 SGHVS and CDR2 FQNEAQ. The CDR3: CASSLMLASTYNEQFF. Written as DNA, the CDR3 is TGTGCCAGCAGCTTAATGTTAGCATCAACCTACAATGAGCAGTTCTTC.

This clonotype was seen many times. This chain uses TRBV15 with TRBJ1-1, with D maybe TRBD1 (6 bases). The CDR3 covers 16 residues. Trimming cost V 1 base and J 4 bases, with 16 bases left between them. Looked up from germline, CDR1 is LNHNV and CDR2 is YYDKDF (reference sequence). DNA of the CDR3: TGTGCCACCAGCAGAGTGAGGGGGTTTGATAGCACTGAAGCTTTCTTT. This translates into CATSRVRGFDSTEAFF. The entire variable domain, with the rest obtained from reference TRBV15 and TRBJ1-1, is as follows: DAMVIQNPRYQVTQFGKPVTLSCSQTLNHNVMYWYQQKSSQAPKLLFHYYDKDFNNEADTPDNFQSRRPNTSFCFLDIRSPGLGDTAMYLCATSRVRGFDSTEAFFGQGTRLTVV.

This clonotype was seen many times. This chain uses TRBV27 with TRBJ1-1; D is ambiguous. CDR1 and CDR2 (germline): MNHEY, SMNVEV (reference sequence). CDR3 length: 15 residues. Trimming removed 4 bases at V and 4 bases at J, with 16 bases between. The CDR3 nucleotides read TGTGCCAGCAGTTCCCTAAGACGGCTGGGCACTGAAGCTTTCTTT. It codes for CASSSLRRLGTEAFF.

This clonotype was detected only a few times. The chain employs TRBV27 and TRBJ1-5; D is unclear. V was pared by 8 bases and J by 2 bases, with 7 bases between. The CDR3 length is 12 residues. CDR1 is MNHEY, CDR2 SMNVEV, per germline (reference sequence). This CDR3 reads CASGTGNQPQHF. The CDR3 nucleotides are TGTGCCAGCGGTACAGGCAATCAGCCCCAGCATTTT.

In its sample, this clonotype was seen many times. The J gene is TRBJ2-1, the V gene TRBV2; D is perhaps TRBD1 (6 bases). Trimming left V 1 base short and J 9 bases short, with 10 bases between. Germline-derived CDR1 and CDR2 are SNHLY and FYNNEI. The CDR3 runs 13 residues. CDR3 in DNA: TGTGCCAGCAGTGAAGAACAGGGTTCTGAGCAGTTCTTC. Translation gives CASSEEQGSEQFF.